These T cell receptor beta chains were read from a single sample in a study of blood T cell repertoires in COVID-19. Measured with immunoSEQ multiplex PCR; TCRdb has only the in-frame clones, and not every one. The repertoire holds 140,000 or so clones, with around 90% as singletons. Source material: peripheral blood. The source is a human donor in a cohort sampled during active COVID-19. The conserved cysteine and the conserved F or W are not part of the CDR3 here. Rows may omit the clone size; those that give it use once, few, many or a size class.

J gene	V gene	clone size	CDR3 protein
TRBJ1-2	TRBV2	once	ASGGTAGYT
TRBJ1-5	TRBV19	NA	ASSIATGGHEPQH
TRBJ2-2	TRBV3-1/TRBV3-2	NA	ASSLRGTGELF
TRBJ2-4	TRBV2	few	ASTLRLAKNIQY
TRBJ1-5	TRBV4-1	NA	ASSQDREQPQH
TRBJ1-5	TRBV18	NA	ASSRQGTGQPQH
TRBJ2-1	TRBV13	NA	ASSWTSGATISYNEQF
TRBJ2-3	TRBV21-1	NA	ASNRGSLAGTQY
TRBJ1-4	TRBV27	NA	ASSLTVATNEKLF
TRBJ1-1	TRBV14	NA	ASSQLMRPEAF
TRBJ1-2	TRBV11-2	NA	ASSAHPGQGNYGYT
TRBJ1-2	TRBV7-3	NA	ASSWTGGADIANGYT
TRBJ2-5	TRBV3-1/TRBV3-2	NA	ASSDTDSPRGTQY
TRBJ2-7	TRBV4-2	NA	ASSQSARGYEQY
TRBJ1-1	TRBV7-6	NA	ASSLLGRGDTEAF
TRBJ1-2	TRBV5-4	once	ASSLWGGGDYGYT
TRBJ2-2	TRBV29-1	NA	SVTGTGGGELF
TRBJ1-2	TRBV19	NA	ASRTGTFYGYT
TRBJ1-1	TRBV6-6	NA	ASSYPSSTEAF
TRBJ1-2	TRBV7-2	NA	ASSLSGAYGYT
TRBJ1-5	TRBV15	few	ATSPSRGNQPQH
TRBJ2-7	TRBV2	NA	ASNKPRQGAFYEQY